These 23 T cell receptor beta chains were sequenced from one sample in a study of radiotherapy plus CTLA-4 blockade in lung cancer. Only in-frame clones appear in the TCRdb table, and some are missing; sequencing was by immunoSEQ multiplex PCR. This sample has tens of thousands of clones; 79% occur once, and the top ten carry about 8%. Sequenced here: peripheral blood, sampled from a patient treated with radiotherapy plus ipilimumab. Receptors were obtained from a human donor with non-small cell lung cancer who had a complete response to radiotherapy plus ipilimumab.

The chain combines TRBV6-1 with TRBJ1-6; 7 nucleotides line up with TRBD1. There are 14 residues in the CDR3. J lost 7 bases, V lost 1 base, and 1 base had no gene match. CDR1 MNHNS and CDR2 SASEGT come from the germline V gene. The CDR3 sequence: CASSEGRGNSPLHF. As DNA, the CDR3 is TGTGCCAGCAGTGAAGGCAGGGGGAATTCACCCCTCCACTTT.

The rearrangement joins TRBV15 to TRBJ2-1; TRBD2 matches at 10 bases. Germline V gene sequence: CDR1 LNHNV, CDR2 YYDKDF (reference sequence). The CDR3 spans 19 residues. Trimming took 0 bases from V and 5 from J; bases not matched to a gene: 13. DNA of the CDR3: TGTGCCACCAGCAGAGATTTAGGAGCAGCGGGAGGGCCCCACAATGAGCAGTTCTTC. Its translation: CATSRDLGAAGGPHNEQFF.

V and J are TRBV4-1 and TRBJ2-1; TRBD2 agrees at 11 bases. CDR1 and CDR2 from the germline V gene are MGHRA and YSYEKL. The CDR3 has 19 residues. After removal of 1 base from V and 4 bases from J, the junction contained 12 bases not matched to a gene. In DNA, the CDR3 is TGCGCCAGCAGCCAAGGGGGGGGGCTAGCGGGAGGCCATTACAATGAGCAGTTCTTC. This gives the protein CASSQGGGLAGGHYNEQFF.

V usage is TRBV7-9 and J usage is TRBJ1-4; D call uncertain. The germline V gene has CDR1 SEHNR and CDR2 FQNEAQ (reference sequence). V lost 5 bases to trimming and J lost 0 bases, with 10 bases between them. This CDR3 comprises 15 residues. The CDR3 protein is CASSPAQATNEKLFF. CDR3 in DNA: TGTGCCAGCAGCCCCGCGCAGGCAACTAATGAAAAACTGTTTTTT.

This sequence joins TRBV10-3 and TRBJ1-5, with D unresolved. The CDR3 consists of 14 residues. V was cut by 2 bases and J by 1 base, with 6 bases left in between. Germline loops: CDR1 ENHRY, CDR2 SYGVKD. The CDR3 DNA reads TGTGCCATCAGTGAGGGGGAGAGCAATCAGCCCCAGCATTTT. This codes for CAISEGESNQPQHF.

This clone was observed a single time. This rearrangement joins TRBV7-2 to TRBJ1-1; D uncertain. CDR1 and CDR2 from the germline V gene are SGHTA and FQGNSA. This CDR3 has 14 amino acids. V lost 4 bases and J lost 0, with 9 bases in between. This CDR3 is CASSSQRMNTEAFF. CDR3 DNA sequence: TGTGCCAGCAGCTCGCAGCGGATGAACACTGAAGCTTTCTTT.

The CDR3 spells CAWSATGRGETQYF. The CDR3 DNA sequence: TGTGCCTGGAGTGCCACAGGGCGTGGGGAGACCCAGTACTTC. This rearrangement joins TRBV30 to TRBJ2-5, with D possibly matching TRBD1 (6 bases). CDR1 is GTSNPN, CDR2 SVGIG, per germline (reference sequence). Trimming stripped 1 base from V and 5 bases from J, with 14 bases between. The CDR3 totals 14 residues.

This clone is labeled as medium-sized (0.01 to 0.1%). CDR3 sequence: CASSSTTGVNEQFF. The CDR3 DNA is TGTGCCAGCAGTTCAACGACAGGGGTCAATGAGCAGTTCTTC. The chain carries TRBV6-5 and TRBJ2-1, with 8 bases aligning to TRBD1. Germline-derived CDR1 and CDR2 are MNHEY and SVGAGI. V lost 4 bases and J lost 6; bases outside the gene matches: 5. The CDR3 runs to 14 residues.

This clone has just a few counts. J is TRBJ1-3 and V is TRBV5-1, with TRBD1 matching 7 bases. This CDR3 has 16 amino acids. Germline V gene data show CDR1 as SGHRS and CDR2 as YFSETQ. The junction had 8 bases not matched to a gene; V was cut back by 2 bases and J by 3 bases. This CDR3 is CASSFMGTDLGNTIYF. For the CDR3, the DNA is TGCGCCAGCAGCTTCATGGGGACAGACCTTGGAAACACCATATATTTT.

The chain joins TRBV23-1 to TRBJ2-7, with TRBD2 matching 15 bases. TRBV23-1 is sorted into the ORF group, with uncertain function. Trimming removed 2 bases from V and 4 bases from J; junction bases left unmatched: 9. The CDR3 contains 18 residues. CDR3 in amino acids: CASSQPGTSGRYRYEQYV. CDR3 nucleotide sequence: TGCGCCAGCAGTCAACCCGGGACTAGCGGGAGGTATCGGTACGAGCAGTACGTC.

This clone was counted once. V is TRBV12-2 and J is TRBJ1-2. TRBV12-2 is a pseudogene locus. CDR3 size: 16 residues. The CDR3 DNA reads as TGTGCAAGTCGCTTCCGAAGGGACTACAGGACCTATGGCTACACCTTC. Its translation: CASRFRRDYRTYGYTF.

The chain links TRBV27 to TRBJ1-6, with 10 bases identical to TRBD1. V lost 2 bases, J lost 7 bases, and 5 bases stayed unmatched. Germline CDR1 and CDR2: MNHEY and SMNVEV (reference sequence). The CDR3 totals 16 residues. The CDR3 spells CASSLDGTGVNSPLHF. The CDR3 DNA is TGTGCCAGCAGTTTAGACGGGACAGGGGTAAATTCACCCCTCCACTTT.

V usage is TRBV6-5 and J usage is TRBJ2-1, with 10 bases that match TRBD1. The CDR3 is made up of 15 amino acids. Germline V CDR1 and CDR2: MNHEY, SVGAGI. J gave up 7 bases and V 6 bases, and 9 bases lay outside the gene matches. CDR3 sequence: CASREPGQGLNEQFF. Here the CDR3 DNA reads TGTGCCAGCAGGGAGCCGGGACAGGGGTTAAATGAGCAGTTCTTC.

The V and J genes are TRBV11-3 and TRBJ2-2; 7 nucleotides align to TRBD1. Germline V gives CDR1 SGHNT, CDR2 YENEEA. The length of the CDR3 is 15 residues. Losses at the gene ends were 5 bases for V and 4 bases for J; bases not matched to a gene: 7. The CDR3 bases are TGTGCCAGCAGCCCACCCTCAGGGGGCACCGGGGAGCTGTTTTTT. It is translated as CASSPPSGGTGELFF.

This sequence joins TRBV28 and TRBJ1-5, with 8 positions matching TRBD1. V lost 7 bases and J lost 6; bases outside the gene matches: 17. The CDR3 is 17 residues long. Germline values: CDR1 MDHEN, CDR2 SYDVKM. The CDR3 bases are TGTGCCAGCACCTCTTTTCGAGGGGGTACAGGGGGTCAGCCCCAGCATTTT. This translates into CASTSFRGGTGGQPQHF.

The rearrangement links TRBV6-4 to TRBJ2-2, with unresolved D. Trimming stripped 5 bases from V and 1 base from J, with 11 bases between. The germline gives CDR1 MRHNA, CDR2 SNTAGT. CDR3 length: 15 amino acids. The CDR3: CASSQAYGNTGELFF. The DNA for the CDR3 is TGTGCCAGCAGTCAGGCCTATGGGAACACCGGGGAGCTGTTTTTT.

This clone has only a few counts. This chain links TRBV19 with TRBJ1-1; maybe TRBD1 (5 bases). Germline V gives CDR1 LNHDA, CDR2 SQIVND (reference sequence). The ends were cut back, 1 base at V and 4 bases at J, with 13 bases in the middle. This CDR3 contains 15 residues. The CDR3 protein is CASSIVQAGTTEAFF. In DNA, the CDR3 is TGTGCCAGTAGTATAGTACAGGCCGGTACCACTGAAGCTTTCTTT. The full variable domain, with the rest looked up from reference TRBV19 and TRBJ1-1, is DGGITQSPKYLFRKEGQNVTLSCEQNLNHDAMYWYRQDPGQGLRLIYYSQIVNDFQKGDIAEGYSVSREKKESFPLTVTSAQKNPTAFYLCASSIVQAGTTEAFFGQGTRLTVV.

This chain uses TRBV6-6 with TRBJ1-1; weak D call: TRBD1 (5 bases). CDR1 and CDR2 (germline): MNHNY, SVGAGI (reference sequence). The CDR3 loop spans 13 amino acids. V lost 6 bases to trimming and J lost 4 bases, with 12 bases between them. CDR3 coding DNA: TGTGCCAGCAGCATCGTAAGGGGCACTGAAGCTTTCTTT. Amino acid sequence: CASSIVRGTEAFF.

This rearrangement joins TRBV6-5 to TRBJ1-1; 7 positions match TRBD1. Germline CDR1 reads MNHEY; CDR2 reads SVGAGI. The CDR3 sequence is 15 residues long. V shed 8 bases and J 0 bases; nucleotides not matched to a gene: 9. CDR3: CASSLTGAMNTEAFF. CDR3 nucleotide sequence: TGTGCCAGCTCACTTACAGGGGCCATGAACACTGAAGCTTTCTTT.

This clone has only a few counts. The chain uses TRBV10-3 and TRBJ1-4; 9 bases fit TRBD1. Germline V gene data show CDR1 as ENHRY and CDR2 as SYGVKD. J lost 8 bases, V lost 0 bases, and 4 bases had no gene match. This CDR3 spans 15 amino acids. CDR3 bases: TGTGCCATCAGTGAGTCACGGACAGGGGTGGAAAAACTGTTTTTT. This codes for CAISESRTGVEKLFF.

The chain employs TRBV7-9 and TRBJ2-5; a possible D gene is TRBD1 (6 bases). From germline, CDR1 is SEHNR and CDR2 FQNEAQ (reference sequence). This CDR3 is built from 13 residues. Trimming cost V 3 bases and J 2 bases, with 7 bases left between them. CDR3 sequence: CASSFDRQETQYF. CDR3 nucleotide sequence: TGTGCCAGCAGCTTTGACAGGCAAGAGACCCAGTACTTC.

V usage is TRBV6-4 and J usage is TRBJ2-2; 14 bases are a match to TRBD2. Germline V gene data show CDR1 as MRHNA and CDR2 as SNTAGT. Trimming removed 1 base from V and 5 bases from J; junction bases left unmatched: 9. The CDR3 is made up of 19 amino acids. DNA for the CDR3: TGTGCCAGCAGTGACTTCGGGACTAGCGGGAGAGTTCGGACCGGGGAGCTGTTTTTT. Translation: CASSDFGTSGRVRTGELFF.

This clone appeared once. V is TRBV6-1 and J is TRBJ1-5; 10 positions agree with TRBD1. The CDR3 runs 18 residues. The germline CDR1 and CDR2 sequences are MNHNS and SASEGT. The V segment lost 4 bases and the J segment 3 bases; nucleotides outside the gene matches: 12. This chain's CDR3 is CASSAGTGERTFNQPQHF. As DNA, the CDR3 is TGTGCCAGCAGTGCCGGGACAGGGGAAAGGACTTTCAATCAGCCCCAGCATTTT.